This TCR beta chain appears in the sequencing data of a study of blood T cell repertoires in COVID-19. Turning to the study itself: Sources were T cells, B-cell-depleted T cells, or PBMCs; the material itself was cDNA or gDNA.

This clone came up many times. Original handling: Reference gene primer amplification yielded estimated nucleated cell counts. Some clones are missing from TCRdb's copy, which holds only in-frame ones; the method was immunoSEQ multiplex PCR. That table is the source of V, J and clone size, and D and trimming were worked out from the DNA. The sample holds about 180,000 clones, under 90% seen once. Germline CDR1 and CDR2: MNHEY and SVGAGI. V dropped 4 bases and J dropped 0 bases, with 10 bases sitting between them. This CDR3 contains 15 residues. The sequenced sample consisted of peripheral blood. The chain links TRBV6-5 to TRBJ1-5; D remains unclear. This clonotype was obtained from a human donor in a cohort sampled during active COVID-19. The CDR3 nucleotides are TGTGCCAGCAGTTGGAGGACTTATAGCAATCAGCCCCAGCATTTT. Its translation is CASSWRTYSNQPQHF.